The clone carrying this T cell receptor (beta chain) was seen more than once but under ten times. Amplification of TCR beta CDR3 regions used RNA as the template. Researchers ran a first-round RT-PCR on the TCR CDR3 using the HTBI primer set. TCRdb fed the multiplex PCR reads into MiXCR, producing one record per CDR3 protein. Counted here are 600,000 to 900,000 distinct CDR3 sequences, about a sixth occurring once; the ten biggest clones make up 8.4%. The source of the sample is a study of T cells in Graves' hyperthyroidism and ophthalmopathy. Study in general: Before treatment of any kind, peripheral blood was taken at initial diagnosis.

These patients, aged 18 to 65, had recently diagnosed hyperthyroidism lasting under 2 months. Diagnosing involved the use of clinical symptoms, serum thyroxine and TRAb, thyroid ultrasound and orbital computed tomography. CDR3 size: 15 residues. From germline, CDR1 is MDHEN and CDR2 SYDVKM. V dropped 5 bases and J dropped 3 bases, with 16 bases sitting between them. The chain carries TRBV28 and TRBJ1-2, with a possible D match to TRBD1 (5 bases). The source material was blood. The receptor was isolated from a man aged 18 to 29 with Graves' hyperthyroidism. For the CDR3, the DNA is TGTGCCAGCAGTCATACCCCTTGGGGGGACTATGGCTACACCTTC. As protein: CASSHTPWGDYGYTF.